Sequencing of this T cell receptor (beta chain) was carried out in a study of PD-L1 blockade in urothelial cancer. Background on the study: Blood yielded a median of around 140,000 T cells per sample.

Synthetic TCR analog templates were spiked into each PCR. The assay was immunoSEQ multiplex PCR, and TCRdb's table has in-frame clones only and misses some. The sample consists of just under 40,000 clones, 85% to 90% of them appearing once. After removal of 0 bases from V and 9 bases from J, the junction contained 7 bases not matched to a gene. Per germline, CDR1 SGDLS and CDR2 YYNGEE. The CDR3 is made up of 15 amino acids. This sequence originates from a man aged 55 to 70 with urothelial cancer. The specimen comprised PBMCs, sampled around atezolizumab (anti-PD-L1) treatment. This chain joins TRBV9 and TRBJ2-1; TRBD2 aligns across 9 bases. The CDR3 spells CASSVDWGGGGEQFF. Written as DNA, the CDR3 is TGTGCCAGCAGCGTAGACTGGGGCGGGGGGGGTGAGCAGTTCTTC.